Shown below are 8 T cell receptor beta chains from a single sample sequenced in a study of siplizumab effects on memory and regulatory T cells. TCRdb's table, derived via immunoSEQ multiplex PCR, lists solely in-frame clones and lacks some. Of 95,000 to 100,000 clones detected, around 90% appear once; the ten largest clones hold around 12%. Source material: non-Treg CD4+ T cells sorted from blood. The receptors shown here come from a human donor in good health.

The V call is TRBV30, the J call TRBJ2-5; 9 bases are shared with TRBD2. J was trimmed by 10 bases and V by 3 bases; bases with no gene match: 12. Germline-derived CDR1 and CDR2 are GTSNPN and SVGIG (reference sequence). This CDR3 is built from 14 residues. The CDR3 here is CAWRGGGRGVIQYF. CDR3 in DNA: TGTGCCTGGAGGGGGGGCGGGAGGGGTGTTATCCAGTACTTC.

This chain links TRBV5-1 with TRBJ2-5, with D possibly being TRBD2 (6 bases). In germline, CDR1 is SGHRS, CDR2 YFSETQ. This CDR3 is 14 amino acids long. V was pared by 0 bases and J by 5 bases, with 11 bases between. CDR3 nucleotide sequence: TGCGCCAGCAGCTTGGTAGCCGGGAGCGAGACCCAGTACTTC. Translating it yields CASSLVAGSETQYF.

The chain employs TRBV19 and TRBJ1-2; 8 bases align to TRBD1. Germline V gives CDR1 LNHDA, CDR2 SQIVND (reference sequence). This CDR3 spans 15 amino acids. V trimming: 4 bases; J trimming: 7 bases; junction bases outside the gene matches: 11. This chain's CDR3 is CASSRTQGAKGGYTF. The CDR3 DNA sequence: TGTGCCAGTAGTAGAACCCAGGGGGCCAAGGGTGGCTACACCTTC.

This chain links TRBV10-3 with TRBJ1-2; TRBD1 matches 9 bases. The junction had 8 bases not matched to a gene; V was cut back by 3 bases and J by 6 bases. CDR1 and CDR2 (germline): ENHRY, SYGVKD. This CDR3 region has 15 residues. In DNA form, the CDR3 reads TGTGCCATCAGTGACAAGACAGGGGGAATCGATGGCTACACCTTC. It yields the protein CAISDKTGGIDGYTF.

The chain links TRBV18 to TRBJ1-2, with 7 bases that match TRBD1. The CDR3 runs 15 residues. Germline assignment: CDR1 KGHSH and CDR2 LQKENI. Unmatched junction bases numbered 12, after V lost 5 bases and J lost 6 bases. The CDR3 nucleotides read TGTGCCAGCTCAAGCCTCAGGGGGTGGGTCGATGGCTACACCTTC. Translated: CASSSLRGWVDGYTF.

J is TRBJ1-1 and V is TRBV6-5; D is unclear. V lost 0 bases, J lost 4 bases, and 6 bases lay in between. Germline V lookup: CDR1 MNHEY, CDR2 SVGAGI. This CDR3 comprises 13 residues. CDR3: CASSYSSSTEAFF. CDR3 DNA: TGTGCCAGCAGTTACTCGAGTAGCACTGAAGCTTTCTTT.

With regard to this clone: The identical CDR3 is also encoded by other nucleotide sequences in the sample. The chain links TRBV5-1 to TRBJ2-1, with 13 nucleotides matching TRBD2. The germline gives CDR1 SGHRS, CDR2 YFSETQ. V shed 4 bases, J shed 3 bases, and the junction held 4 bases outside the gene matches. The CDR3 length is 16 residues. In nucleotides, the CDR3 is TGCGCCAGCAGCCTAGGGACTAGCGGGAACTACAATGAGCAGTTCTTC. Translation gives CASSLGTSGNYNEQFF.

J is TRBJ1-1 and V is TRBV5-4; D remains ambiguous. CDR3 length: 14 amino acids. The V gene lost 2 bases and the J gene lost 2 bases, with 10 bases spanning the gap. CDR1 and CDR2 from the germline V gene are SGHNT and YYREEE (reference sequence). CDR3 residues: CASSLLRENTEAFF. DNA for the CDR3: TGTGCCAGCAGCTTACTCCGAGAAAACACTGAAGCTTTCTTT.